The entry below gives a single TCR beta chain sequence along with its context. The V gene lost 4 bases and the J gene lost 2 bases, with 3 bases spanning the gap. The CDR3 is 11 amino acids. Germline loops: CDR1 SEHNR, CDR2 FQNEAQ (reference sequence). Clones were read by immunoSEQ multiplex PCR, and TCRdb kept only the in-frame ones, dropping some. This repertoire shows roughly 71,000 clones, over 70% found once; its top ten account for about 20%. The sample belongs to a study of blood T cell repertoires in COVID-19. Study overall: There were acute and convalescent COVID-19 samples, and they came from the United States, Italy and Spain. The analysed material was cDNA or gDNA that came from T cells, B-cell-depleted T cells, or PBMCs.

Sequenced input: peripheral blood. The receptor's source is a man in his 70s who had recovered from COVID-19. This rearrangement joins TRBV7-9 to TRBJ2-7; D gene uncertain. In DNA, the CDR3 is TGTGCCAGCAGCTCTACCTACGAGCAGTACTTC. Protein sequence: CASSSTYEQYF.